Below, 8 T cell receptor beta chains from the same sample are listed, as sequenced in a study of T-cell reconstitution after alpha-beta-depleted transplantation in children. Unique molecular identifiers were incorporated into the prepared TCRbeta library. Via MiXCR, TCRdb re-called the PCR reads, giving one row per CDR3 protein. The sample consists of around 490,000 distinct CDR3 sequences, 11% of them appearing once. This sample comprised PBMCs, mostly from graft donor cells, obtained 180 days after TCRalphabeta/CD19-depleted stem cell transplant. The origin of the receptors is a female patient aged 2 to 10 who had a stem cell transplant for aplastic anemia, so the T cells may come from the graft donor.

The sample holds a few counts of this clonotype. This chain connects TRBV6-2 or TRBV6-3 to TRBJ2-5, with D possibly matching TRBD1 (7 bases). CDR1 is MNHEY and CDR2 is SVGEGT in the germline V gene. V gave up 1 base and J gave up 4 bases, with 16 bases separating them. CDR3 length: 16 amino acids. The CDR3 loop reads CASSYFAGGLGETQYF. Here the CDR3 DNA reads TGTGCCAGCAGTTACTTCGCAGGGGGGTTGGGAGAGACCCAGTACTTC.

This chain links TRBV14 with TRBJ1-4; D is ambiguous. The V and J ends lost 5 bases and 8 bases respectively, with 12 bases between them. This CDR3 is built from 13 residues. Germline assignment: CDR1 SGHDN and CDR2 FVKESK. The CDR3 is CASSTTKREKLFF. In DNA form, the CDR3 reads TGTGCCAGCAGCACAACCAAGAGGGAAAAACTGTTTTTT.

In this sample, this clonotype turned up a few times. The gene calls are TRBV7-2 and TRBJ2-1; the D gene could be TRBD1 or TRBD2 (6 bases each). Germline lookup yields CDR1 SGHTA and CDR2 FQGNSA. The CDR3 contains 18 residues. Deletions cut 0 bases from V and 0 bases from J, with 15 bases between. This CDR3 is CASSLALGGLGSYNEQFF. CDR3 bases: TGTGCCAGCAGCTTAGCTTTAGGGGGGTTGGGCTCCTACAATGAGCAGTTCTTC.

This clonotype was recorded many times. The chain couples TRBV27 to TRBJ2-2, with 9 bases identical to TRBD1. Germline V gives CDR1 MNHEY, CDR2 SMNVEV (reference sequence). Unmatched junction bases numbered 1, after V lost 2 bases and J lost 3 bases. This CDR3 has 15 residues. The CDR3 DNA sequence: TGTGCCAGCAGTTTAAGGACAGGGGACACCGGGGAGCTGTTTTTT. It specifies CASSLRTGDTGELFF.

Note on this clonotype: The conserved closing phenylalanine or tryptophan is absent in this CDR3, likely reflecting a read error. The rearrangement joins TRBV5-1 to TRBJ1-1; D perhaps matches TRBD1 (5 bases). V lost 2 bases, J lost 0 bases, and 8 bases lay in between. Germline loops: CDR1 SGHRS, CDR2 YFSETQ. The CDR3 is 14 amino acids. The CDR3 loop is CASSFGTLNTEAFL. The DNA of the CDR3 is TGCGCCAGCAGCTTCGGGACTTTGAACACTGAAGCTTTCCTT.

V gene TRBV28 combines with J gene TRBJ2-7, with TRBD1 identical over 8 bases. CDR3 length: 13 amino acids. V was pared by 4 bases and J by 3 bases, with 2 bases of the junction left unmatched. Germline V gene lookup returns CDR1 MDHEN and CDR2 SYDVKM. The CDR3 DNA reads as TGTGCCAGCAGTTCGACAGGGGTCTACGAGCAGTACGTC. Residues: CASSSTGVYEQYV.

This clonotype appeared many times. The chain carries TRBV28 and TRBJ2-1; perhaps TRBD1 as D (6 bases). The V and J ends lost 5 bases and 2 bases respectively, with 22 bases between them. Per the germline V gene, CDR1 is MDHEN and CDR2 is SYDVKM. The CDR3 is 18 residues long. Here the CDR3 reads CASSLPTLSGQPYNEQFF. The CDR3 bases are TGTGCCAGCAGTCTACCCACCCTTTCGGGACAACCCTACAATGAGCAGTTCTTC.

The genes are TRBV6-1 and TRBJ1-2; 7 bases line up with TRBD1. CDR1 is MNHNS and CDR2 is SASEGT in the germline V gene. The CDR3 runs 10 residues. V was pared by 8 bases and J by 12 bases, with 6 bases of the junction left unmatched. CDR3 coding DNA: TGTGCCAGCCCAGGGGGACCGCACACCTTC. It specifies CASPGGPHTF.